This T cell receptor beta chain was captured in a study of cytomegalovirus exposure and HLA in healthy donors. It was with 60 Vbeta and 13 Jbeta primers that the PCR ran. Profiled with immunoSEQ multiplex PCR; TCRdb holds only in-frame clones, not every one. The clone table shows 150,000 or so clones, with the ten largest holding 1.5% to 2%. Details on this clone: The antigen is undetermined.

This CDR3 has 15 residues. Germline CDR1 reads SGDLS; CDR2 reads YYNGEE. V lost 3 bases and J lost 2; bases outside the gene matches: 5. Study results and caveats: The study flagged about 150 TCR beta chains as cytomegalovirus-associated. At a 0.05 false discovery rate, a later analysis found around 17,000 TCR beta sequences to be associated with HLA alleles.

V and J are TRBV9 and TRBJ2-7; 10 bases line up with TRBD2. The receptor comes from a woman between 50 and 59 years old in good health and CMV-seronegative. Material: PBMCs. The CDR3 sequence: CASSEGSGRAYEQYF. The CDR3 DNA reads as TGTGCCAGCAGCGAGGGAAGCGGGAGGGCCTACGAGCAGTACTTC.